This entry features one T cell receptor beta chain sequence. This entry is derived from a study of Ad26.COV2.S vaccination and SARS-CoV-2 variants. TCRdb keeps only in-frame clones here, not all; method: immunoSEQ multiplex PCR. The table lists over 110,000 clones, 70% to 90% of them singletons. Germline V gives CDR1 LGHNA, CDR2 YSLEER. V dropped 3 bases and J dropped 1; count of bases not matched to a gene: 1. The length of the CDR3 is 15 residues. This sequence was found in a human donor who had recovered from COVID-19. Sequencing was performed on peripheral blood, taken after recovery from COVID-19. The V and J genes are TRBV4-3 and TRBJ1-2; TRBD1 agrees at 11 bases. This CDR3 reads CASSQGTGGNYGYTF. CDR3 coding DNA: TGCGCCAGCAGCCAGGGGACAGGGGGTAACTATGGCTACACCTTC.